These 20 T cell receptor beta chains were all obtained from the same sample, sequenced in a study of CD8 T cells in ankylosing spondylitis (dated by TCRdb to the late 2010s). Their antigen targets remain unknown. Findings and caveats that apply to the study as a whole: A TCR beta motif of several highly homologous amino acid variants appeared characteristic of blood from ankylosing spondylitis patients.

Library construction relied on 5' RACE. Sequencing instrument: Illumina HiSeq 2500. TCRdb reworked the public reads: Q25 trimming with fastp, MiXCR clone assembly, productive beta chains retained. Merged by CDR3 protein, the rows form single entries marked with the most common genes and DNA. The table for this sample lists 200,000 to 250,000 distinct CDR3 sequences; around 19% of them were counted only once. The top ten clonotypes cover about 42% of the sample. The specimen sequenced was blood, either unsorted or a sorted T cell fraction (not recorded which). The receptors were sampled from a male donor with ankylosing spondylitis.

The V call is TRBV19, the J call TRBJ2-7; D call uncertain. Trimming removed 3 bases at V and 4 bases at J, with 13 bases between. The CDR3 loop spans 14 amino acids. Germline V gene data show CDR1 as LNHDA and CDR2 as SQIVND (reference sequence). The CDR3 reads CASSMNSLEYEQYF. CDR3 nucleotide sequence: TGTGCCAGTAGTATGAATTCCCTGGAATACGAGCAGTACTTC. Full variable domain (missing parts from reference TRBV19 and TRBJ2-7): DGGITQSPKYLFRKEGQNVTLSCEQNLNHDAMYWYRQDPGQGLRLIYYSQIVNDFQKGDIAEGYSVSREKKESFPLTVTSAQKNPTAFYLCASSMNSLEYEQYFGPGTRLTVT.

The chain joins TRBV12-3 or TRBV12-4 to TRBJ2-7, with D perhaps TRBD2 (5 bases). V was trimmed by 4 bases and J by 2 bases, leaving 9 bases between them. CDR3 size: 13 residues. The CDR3 spells CASSWTETYEQYF. The CDR3 DNA is TGTGCCAGCAGTTGGACTGAAACCTACGAGCAGTACTTC.

CDR3 bases: TGTGCCAGTAGTATAGGAGATCTTGCGCACTGGGAAATGTCGCAGTATTTT. The encoded protein is CASSIGDLAHWEMSQYF. This sequence joins TRBV19 and TRBJ2-3; D is unresolved. The germline CDR1 and CDR2 sequences are LNHDA and SQIVND (reference sequence). The CDR3 length is 17 residues. V was pared by 1 base and J by 10 bases, with 24 bases between.

The rearrangement links TRBV4-1 to TRBJ2-7; 8 nucleotides match TRBD1. Trimming took 3 bases from V and 3 from J; bases not matched to a gene: 7. CDR3 length: 15 residues. The germline V gene has CDR1 MGHRA and CDR2 YSYEKL. The DNA for the CDR3 is TGCGCCAGCAGCCAGGATGAGACAGGGGTCTACGAGCAGTACTTC. It is translated as CASSQDETGVYEQYF.

A few counts support this clonotype. The gene calls are TRBV18 and TRBJ2-5; D not resolved. Germline assignment: CDR1 KGHSH and CDR2 LQKENI. This CDR3 is built from 14 residues. The germline V and J ends were trimmed by 0 bases and 3 bases, with 8 bases remaining between them. The CDR3 loop is CASSPPSSEETQYF. In nucleotides, the CDR3 is TGTGCCAGCTCACCACCGTCATCGGAAGAGACCCAGTACTTC.

This clonotype has a handful of counts. V and J are TRBV11-2 and TRBJ2-7; 7 bases are shared with TRBD1. The V segment lost 1 base and the J segment 4 bases; nucleotides outside the gene matches: 4. Per the germline V gene, CDR1 is SGHAT and CDR2 is FQNNGV. CDR3 length: 14 residues. CDR3 region: CASSLVGTVYEQYF. CDR3 sequence (DNA): TGTGCCAGCAGCTTAGTAGGGACAGTGTACGAGCAGTACTTC.

Comment on this clonotype: The junction differs from germline at one of its ends, possibly a read error. The chain links TRBV4-3 to TRBJ1-5; D is possibly TRBD1 (6 bases). Germline CDR1 LGHNA, CDR2 YSLEER. The CDR3 sequence is 15 residues long. Here the CDR3 DNA reads TGCGCCAGCAGCCAAGGTACAGGGTTTGCTCAGCCCCATCATTTT. Encoded protein: CASSQGTGFAQPHHF.

This clonotype was observed a few times. The V gene is TRBV7-9, the J gene TRBJ2-1; TRBD2 matches at 9 bases. V gave up 4 bases and J gave up 9 bases; unmatched junction bases: 16. The CDR3 runs 17 residues. Germline CDR1 is SEHNR and CDR2 is FQNEAQ (reference sequence). The CDR3 bases are TGTGCCAGCAGCTCCCCCACTAGCGGGCGGGTAGGGTCTGAGCAGTTCTTC. Translating it yields CASSSPTSGRVGSEQFF.

The chain employs TRBV5-6 and TRBJ2-2; no firm D call. CDR3 length: 17 amino acids. The ends were cut back, 1 base at V and 3 bases at J, with 16 bases in the middle. The germline CDR1 and CDR2 sequences are SGHDT and YYEEEE. In DNA form, the CDR3 reads TGTGCCAGCAGCTTGTCGGCTAGACAAATCTACACCGGGGAGCTGTTTTTT. Its protein is CASSLSARQIYTGELFF.

This clonotype was counted a few times. The V and J genes are TRBV27 and TRBJ2-7; TRBD1 or TRBD2 may be the D gene (6 bases each). The V and J ends lost 2 bases and 3 bases respectively, with 11 bases between them. Germline V gene sequence: CDR1 MNHEY, CDR2 SMNVEV (reference sequence). The CDR3 totals 14 residues. CDR3: CASSLRQEGYEQYF. The CDR3, as DNA: TGTGCCAGCAGTTTAAGACAGGAGGGCTACGAGCAGTACTTC.

This clonotype was picked up many times. The V call is TRBV12-3 or TRBV12-4, the J call TRBJ2-3; D gene unclear. Trimming took off 3 bases at V and 0 bases at J, with 10 bases between the two ends. The CDR3 has 15 residues. The CDR3 DNA reads TGTGCCAGCAGTTTTCCCCGAACGAGCACAGATACGCAGTATTTT. Protein: CASSFPRTSTDTQYF.

This sequence joins TRBV6-1 and TRBJ2-2; 8 bases map to TRBD1. CDR3 size: 16 residues. After removal of 2 bases from V and 5 bases from J, the junction contained 7 bases not matched to a gene. The germline V gene encodes CDR1 MNHNS and CDR2 SASEGT. CDR3 region: CASSELGTGLTGELFF. In nucleotides, the CDR3 is TGTGCCAGCAGTGAATTGGGGACAGGATTAACCGGGGAGCTGTTTTTT.

V and J are TRBV9 and TRBJ2-5; 10 bases align to TRBD2. Germline V gives CDR1 SGDLS, CDR2 YYNGEE. This CDR3 has 16 residues. J lost 2 bases, V lost 0 bases, and 4 bases had no gene match. For the CDR3, the DNA is TGTGCCAGCAGCGTAGAAAGCGGGGGGGAACAAGAGACCCAGTACTTC. This encodes CASSVESGGEQETQYF. Variable domain in full (rest from reference TRBV9 and TRBJ2-5): DSGVTQTPKHLITATGQRVTLRCSPRSGDLSVYWYQQSLDQGLQFLIQYYNGEERAKGNILERFSAQQFPDLHSELNLSSLELGDSALYFCASSVESGGEQETQYFGPGTRLLVL.

This clonotype was counted only a few times. V and J are TRBV30 and TRBJ1-2, with TRBD1 identical over 7 bases. V gave up 7 bases and J gave up 0 bases; unmatched junction bases: 5. The germline V gene encodes CDR1 GTSNPN and CDR2 SVGIG (reference sequence). The CDR3 sequence is 13 residues long. The CDR3 bases are TGTGCCTTAGACAGGGCCTCTAACTATGGCTACACCTTC. As protein: CALDRASNYGYTF. Drawing the rest from reference TRBV30 and TRBJ1-2, the complete variable domain is SQTIHQWPATLVQPVGSPLSLECTVEGTSNPNLYWYRQAAGRGLQLLFYSVGIGQISSEVPQNLSASRPQDRQFILSSKKLLLSDSGFYLCALDRASNYGYTFGSGTRLTVV.

This chain joins TRBV27 and TRBJ2-3; possibly TRBD1 for D (6 bases). V shed 6 bases and J shed 4 bases, with 11 bases lying between them. Germline-derived CDR1 and CDR2 are MNHEY and SMNVEV (reference sequence). CDR3 size: 13 residues. The CDR3 DNA follows: TGTGCCAGCAGCCCCGGGACACCAGATACGCAGTATTTT. The encoded protein is CASSPGTPDTQYF.

This chain links TRBV11-1 with TRBJ1-2, with D maybe TRBD1 (5 bases). Germline V gene sequence: CDR1 SGHAT, CDR2 FQDESV (reference sequence). This CDR3 contains 18 residues. V was cut by 5 bases and J by 5 bases, with 27 bases left in between. CDR3 coding DNA: TGTGCCAGCAGCCCGCAGATTCACCGGGGCAGTAAAGAATATGGCTACACCTTC. This sequence encodes CASSPQIHRGSKEYGYTF.

The chain joins TRBV14 to TRBJ2-7; D unclear. With 5 bases removed from V and 3 bases from J, the gap between germline ends came to 8 bases. CDR3 length equals 12 residues. CDR1 and CDR2 (germline): SGHDN, FVKESK. CDR3 sequence reads: CASSAYNYEQYF. The CDR3 DNA reads as TGTGCCAGCAGCGCGTACAACTACGAGCAGTACTTC.

This chain connects TRBV25-1 to TRBJ2-5; 7 bases agree with TRBD2. The CDR3 runs to 15 residues. V lost 1 base and J lost 2; bases outside the gene matches: 4. The germline V gene has CDR1 MGHDK and CDR2 SYGVNS. The CDR3 loop is CASSEWGGTQETQYF. The CDR3 DNA sequence: TGTGCCAGCAGTGAATGGGGGGGAACGCAAGAGACCCAGTACTTC.

The sample holds one count of this clonotype. CDR3 in DNA: TGTGCCAGCAGTCCACCTAGTGGAAACTCCTACAATGAGCAGTTCTTC. It translates to CASSPPSGNSYNEQFF. The J gene is TRBJ2-1, the V gene TRBV12-3 or TRBV12-4; D not resolved. CDR3 size: 16 residues. Trimming cost V 5 bases and J 0 bases, with 14 bases left between them.

In its sample, this clonotype was seen a few times. The gene calls are TRBV7-3 and TRBJ2-7; perhaps D is TRBD1 or TRBD2 (5 bases each). Trimming shortened V by 3 bases and J by 6 bases, and 12 bases separated the two germline ends. Germline CDR1 is SGHTA and CDR2 is FQGTGA. The CDR3 consists of 13 residues. CDR3 sequence reads: CASSLVERGEQYF. The CDR3 DNA sequence: TGTGCCAGCAGCTTGGTTGAGAGGGGCGAGCAGTACTTC. Full variable domain (rest looked up from reference TRBV7-3 and TRBJ2-7): GAGVSQTPSNKVTEKGKYVELRCDPISGHTALYWYRQSLGQGPEFLIYFQGTGAADDSGLPNDRFFAVRPEGSVSTLKIQRTERGDSAVYLCASSLVERGEQYFGPGTRLTVT.